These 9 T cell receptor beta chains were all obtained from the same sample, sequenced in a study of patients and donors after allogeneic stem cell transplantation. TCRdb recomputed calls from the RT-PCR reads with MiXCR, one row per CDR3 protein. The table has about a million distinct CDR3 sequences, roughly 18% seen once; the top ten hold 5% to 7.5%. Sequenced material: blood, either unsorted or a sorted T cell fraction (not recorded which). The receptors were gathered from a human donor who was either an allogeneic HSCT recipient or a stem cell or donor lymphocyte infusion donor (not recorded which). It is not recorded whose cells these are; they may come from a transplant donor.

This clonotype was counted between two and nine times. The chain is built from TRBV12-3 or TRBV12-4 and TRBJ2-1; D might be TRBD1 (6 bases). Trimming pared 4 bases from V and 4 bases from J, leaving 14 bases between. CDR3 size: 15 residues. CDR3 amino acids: CASSSWDTRYNEQFF. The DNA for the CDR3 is TGTGCCAGCAGTTCCTGGGACACCCGTTACAATGAGCAGTTCTTC.

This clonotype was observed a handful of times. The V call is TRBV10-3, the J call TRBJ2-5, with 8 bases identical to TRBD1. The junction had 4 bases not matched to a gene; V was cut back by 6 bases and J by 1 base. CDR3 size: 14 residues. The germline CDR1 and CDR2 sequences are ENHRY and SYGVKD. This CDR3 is CAIRKGTGQETQYF. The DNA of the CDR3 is TGTGCCATCAGGAAAGGGACAGGCCAAGAGACCCAGTACTTC.

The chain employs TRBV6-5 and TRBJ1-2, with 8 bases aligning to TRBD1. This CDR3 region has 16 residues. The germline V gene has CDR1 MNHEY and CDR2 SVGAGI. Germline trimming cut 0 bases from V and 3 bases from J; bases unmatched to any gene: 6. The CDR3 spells CASSYSDRVNDYGYTF. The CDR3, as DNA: TGTGCCAGCAGTTACTCGGACAGGGTTAACGACTATGGCTACACCTTC.

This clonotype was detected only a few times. Here the CDR3 reads CASSGDRGFYNEQFF. CDR3 DNA sequence: TGTGCCAGCAGTGGGGACAGGGGGTTCTACAATGAGCAGTTCTTC. This chain joins TRBV2 and TRBJ2-1; 11 bases are shared with TRBD1. V shed 4 bases, J shed 3 bases, and the junction held 2 bases outside the gene matches. The CDR3 spans 15 residues. Germline lookup yields CDR1 SNHLY and CDR2 FYNNEI. The full variable domain, with the rest looked up from reference TRBV2 and TRBJ2-1, is EPEVTQTPSHQVTQMGQEVILRCVPISNHLYFYWYRQILGQKVEFLVSFYNNEISEKSEIFDDQFSVERPDGSNFTLKIRSTKLEDSAMYFCASSGDRGFYNEQFFGPGTRLTVL.

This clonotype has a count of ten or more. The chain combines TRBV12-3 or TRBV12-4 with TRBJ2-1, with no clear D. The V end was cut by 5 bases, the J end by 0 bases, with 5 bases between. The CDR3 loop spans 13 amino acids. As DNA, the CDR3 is TGTGCCAGCAGTATGTCCTCCTACAATGAGCAGTTCTTC. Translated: CASSMSSYNEQFF.

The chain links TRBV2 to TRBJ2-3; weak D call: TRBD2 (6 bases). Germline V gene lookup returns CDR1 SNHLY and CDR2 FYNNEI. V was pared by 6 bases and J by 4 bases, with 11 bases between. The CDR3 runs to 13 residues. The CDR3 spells CASRPGVPDTQYF. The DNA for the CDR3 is TGTGCCAGCAGGCCGGGAGTACCAGATACGCAGTATTTT. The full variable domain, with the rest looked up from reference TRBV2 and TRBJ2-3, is EPEVTQTPSHQVTQMGQEVILRCVPISNHLYFYWYRQILGQKVEFLVSFYNNEISEKSEIFDDQFSVERPDGSNFTLKIRSTKLEDSAMYFCASRPGVPDTQYFGPGTRLTVL.

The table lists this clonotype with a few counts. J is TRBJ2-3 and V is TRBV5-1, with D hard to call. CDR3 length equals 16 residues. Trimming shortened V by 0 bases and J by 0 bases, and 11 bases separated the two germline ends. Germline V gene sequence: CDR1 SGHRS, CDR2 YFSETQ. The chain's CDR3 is CASSLADGGSTDTQYF. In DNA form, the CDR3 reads TGCGCCAGCAGCTTGGCCGATGGCGGAAGCACAGATACGCAGTATTTT.

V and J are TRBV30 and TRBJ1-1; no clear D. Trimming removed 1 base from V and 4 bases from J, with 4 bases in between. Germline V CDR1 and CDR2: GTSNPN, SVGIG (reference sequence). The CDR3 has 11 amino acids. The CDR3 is CAWSASTEAFF. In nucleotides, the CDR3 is TGTGCCTGGAGTGCTAGCACTGAAGCTTTCTTT.

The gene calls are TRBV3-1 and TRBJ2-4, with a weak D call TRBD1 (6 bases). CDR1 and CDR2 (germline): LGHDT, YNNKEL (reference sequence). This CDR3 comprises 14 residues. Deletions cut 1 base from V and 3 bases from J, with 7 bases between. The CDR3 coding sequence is TGTGCCAGCAGCCAAGTAGGGGGCAAAAACATTCAGTACTTC. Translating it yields CASSQVGGKNIQYF.